Following are 25 T cell receptor beta chains from one sample sequenced in a study of regulatory T cells in long-lasting Graves disease. Arm-PCR with iRepertoire HTBI primers amplified the CDR3 regions for these TCR beta libraries. TCRdb re-analysed the multiplex PCR reads in MiXCR, keeping a single row per CDR3 protein. The sample contains roughly 520,000 distinct CDR3 sequences, around 12% of which appear only once. Described time point: newly diagnosed GD, antithyroid drugs for less than 3 months. RNA isolated from PBMCs was used to make the TCR library. These sequences were also reported in another study, on T cells in Graves' hyperthyroidism and ophthalmopathy.

Material: peripheral blood mononuclear cells (PBMCs), obtained at new diagnosis, from a patient treated with antithyroid drugs. These receptors were collected from a woman aged 30 to 39 with Graves disease.

This clonotype was observed many times. The gene calls are TRBV3-1 and TRBJ2-5; unclear D gene. The CDR3 extends over 16 amino acids. V lost 1 base and J 0 bases, leaving 12 bases between the germline ends. Germline V gene sequence: CDR1 LGHDT, CDR2 YNNKEL (reference sequence). The CDR3 loop reads CASSQGLWGYQETQYF. The CDR3 DNA follows: TGTGCCAGCAGCCAAGGGCTCTGGGGTTACCAAGAGACCCAGTACTTC.

This clonotype came up many times. V gene TRBV24-1 combines with J gene TRBJ1-2, with TRBD1 identical over 10 bases. The J segment lost 8 bases and the V segment lost 4 bases, leaving 9 bases of the junction unmatched. The CDR3 loop spans 15 amino acids. From germline, CDR1 is KGHDR and CDR2 SFDVKD. The CDR3 protein is CATSDPGTGEGGYTF. The CDR3 DNA follows: TGTGCCACCAGTGACCCCGGGACAGGGGAAGGAGGCTACACCTTC.

The chain recombines TRBV30 with TRBJ2-2; either TRBD1 or TRBD2 may supply D (6 bases each). The CDR3 is 13 residues long. V was cut by 1 base and J by 6 bases, with 9 bases left in between. Germline lookup yields CDR1 GTSNPN and CDR2 SVGIG (reference sequence). The CDR3 DNA reads TGTGCCTGGAGTGGAAGGGGGGCCGGGGAGCTGTTTTTT. This sequence encodes CAWSGRGAGELFF.

The V and J genes are TRBV19 and TRBJ2-1, with TRBD2 matching 8 bases. V dropped 7 bases and J dropped 0; count of bases not matched to a gene: 8. Germline CDR1 and CDR2: LNHDA and SQIVND (reference sequence). The CDR3 is 16 amino acids. CDR3 sequence: CASTFRGGSSYNEQFF. The CDR3 nucleotides read TGTGCCAGTACCTTCCGGGGGGGCAGCTCCTACAATGAGCAGTTCTTC.

This clonotype was observed a few times. The rearrangement links TRBV6-1 to TRBJ2-7; possible D gene TRBD2, 6 bases. Trimming shortened V by 7 bases and J by 3 bases, and 10 bases separated the two germline ends. Germline loops: CDR1 MNHNS, CDR2 SASEGT. The CDR3 extends over 12 amino acids. CDR3 region: CASTEGFYEQYF. The DNA of the CDR3 is TGTGCCAGCACGGAGGGGTTCTACGAGCAGTACTTC.

This clonotype was seen at least ten times. The chain carries TRBV3-1 and TRBJ2-1; D perhaps matches TRBD2 (6 bases). CDR3 length: 13 residues. Germline V lookup: CDR1 LGHDT, CDR2 YNNKEL (reference sequence). Trimming shortened V by 6 bases and J by 9 bases, and 15 bases separated the two germline ends. CDR3 amino acids: CASRGTPEVEQFF. The CDR3 DNA reads as TGTGCCAGCAGGGGGACTCCCGAGGTTGAGCAGTTCTTC.

Ten or more counts support this clonotype. The rearrangement uses TRBV10-3 and TRBJ2-1; 9 bases map to TRBD2. The length of the CDR3 is 16 residues. Germline lookup yields CDR1 ENHRY and CDR2 SYGVKD. The trim removed 11 bases at V and 0 bases at J, leaving 11 bases unmatched. CDR3: CASSPSGRFSYNEQFF. CDR3 in DNA: TGTGCCTCCTCGCCGAGCGGGAGGTTCTCCTACAATGAGCAGTTCTTC.

This clonotype has only a few counts. The genes are TRBV12-3 or TRBV12-4 and TRBJ1-1; D possibly corresponds to TRBD1 (5 bases). The CDR3 loop spans 15 amino acids. Trimming removed 3 bases at V and 1 base at J, with 12 bases between. The CDR3 is CASSFPQVGNTEAFF. The CDR3 nucleotides read TGTGCCAGCAGTTTCCCACAGGTAGGGAACACTGAAGCTTTCTTT.

This clonotype was observed many times. The V gene is TRBV12-3 or TRBV12-4, the J gene TRBJ1-5, with TRBD1 matching 7 bases. With V trimmed by 6 bases and J by 4 bases, 3 bases remained unmatched. The CDR3 runs 13 residues. The CDR3 DNA reads TGTGCCAGCAGCCAGGGGGGGAATCAGCCCCAGCATTTT. Its translation is CASSQGGNQPQHF.

This clonotype has ten or more counts. This chain links TRBV2 with TRBJ2-1; no firm D call. Trimming cost V 10 bases and J 0 bases, with 10 bases left between them. The CDR3 contains 13 residues. CDR1 and CDR2 from the germline V gene are SNHLY and FYNNEI. CDR3 region: CATLDSSYNEQFF. DNA for the CDR3: TGTGCCACCTTGGATAGCTCCTACAATGAGCAGTTCTTC. The full variable domain, with the rest looked up from reference TRBV2 and TRBJ2-1, is EPEVTQTPSHQVTQMGQEVILRCVPISNHLYFYWYRQILGQKVEFLVSFYNNEISEKSEIFDDQFSVERPDGSNFTLKIRSTKLEDSAMYFCATLDSSYNEQFFGPGTRLTVL.

In this sample, this clonotype turned up many times. The chain employs TRBV2 and TRBJ1-5, with 10 bases aligning to TRBD1. Unmatched junction bases numbered 3, after V lost 6 bases and J lost 1 base. The germline CDR1 and CDR2 sequences are SNHLY and FYNNEI. The CDR3 spans 15 residues. CDR3 sequence reads: CASRPTGGSNQPQHF. As DNA, the CDR3 is TGTGCCAGCAGGCCGACAGGGGGCAGCAATCAGCCCCAGCATTTT. The full variable domain, rest sourced from reference TRBV2 and TRBJ1-5, is EPEVTQTPSHQVTQMGQEVILRCVPISNHLYFYWYRQILGQKVEFLVSFYNNEISEKSEIFDDQFSVERPDGSNFTLKIRSTKLEDSAMYFCASRPTGGSNQPQHFGDGTRLSIL.

Ten or more counts support this clonotype. This sequence joins TRBV6-1 and TRBJ2-2; TRBD2 aligns across 8 bases. CDR3 length: 15 residues. Germline trimming cut 7 bases from V and 7 bases from J; bases unmatched to any gene: 11. Germline V gives CDR1 MNHNS, CDR2 SASEGT. CDR3 loop: CASNLKRESIGELFF. DNA of the CDR3: TGTGCCAGCAACCTAAAGCGGGAGTCCATCGGGGAGCTGTTTTTT.

This clonotype has at least ten counts. The chain couples TRBV19 to TRBJ2-3; tentatively, D is TRBD1 (6 bases). V was shortened by 5 bases and J by 3 bases, with 12 bases between the two germline ends. Germline assignment: CDR1 LNHDA and CDR2 SQIVND (reference sequence). This CDR3 comprises 14 residues. In nucleotides, the CDR3 is TGTGCCAGTAGTTCGGGGACATGGACAGATACGCAGTATTTT. It codes for CASSSGTWTDTQYF. Full variable domain (rest looked up from reference TRBV19 and TRBJ2-3): DGGITQSPKYLFRKEGQNVTLSCEQNLNHDAMYWYRQDPGQGLRLIYYSQIVNDFQKGDIAEGYSVSREKKESFPLTVTSAQKNPTAFYLCASSSGTWTDTQYFGPGTRLTVL.

This clonotype has a count of ten or more. V usage is TRBV27 and J usage is TRBJ2-7; 7 positions match TRBD2. The CDR3 is made up of 15 amino acids. Germline-derived CDR1 and CDR2 are MNHEY and SMNVEV (reference sequence). The trim removed 5 bases at V and 5 bases at J, leaving 12 bases unmatched. CDR3 amino acids: CASSPRVMRENEQYF. Here the CDR3 DNA reads TGTGCCAGCAGTCCCCGCGTAATGCGGGAGAACGAGCAGTACTTC.

This clonotype occurred a few times. The gene calls are TRBV28 and TRBJ2-4; D unresolved. Germline CDR1 MDHEN, CDR2 SYDVKM. The CDR3 contains 14 residues. V was shortened by 8 bases and J by 0 bases, with 11 bases between the two germline ends. CDR3 protein: CASGIAEAKNIQYF. The CDR3 coding sequence is TGTGCCAGCGGGATTGCGGAAGCCAAAAACATTCAGTACTTC.

Concerning this clonotype itself: The CDR3 carries no conserved terminal phenylalanine or tryptophan, so it likely arises from a read error. The V gene is TRBV30, the J gene TRBJ2-1; 9 bases are a match to TRBD2. This CDR3 is 15 amino acids long. V was clipped by 2 bases and J by 0 bases; unmatched bases: 2. Germline CDR1 reads GTSNPN; CDR2 reads SVGIG (reference sequence). This chain's CDR3 is CAWSLAGPSYNEQFV. CDR3 nucleotides: TGTGCCTGGAGTCTAGCGGGACCCTCCTACAATGAGCAGTTCGTC.

The chain carries TRBV19 and TRBJ1-1; 7 bases agree with TRBD1. V lost 4 bases to trimming and J lost 7 bases; unmatched junction nucleotides: 9. CDR3 size: 14 residues. Per the germline V gene, CDR1 is LNHDA and CDR2 is SQIVND (reference sequence). The CDR3 region is CASSTQGGVGEAFF. The CDR3 nucleotides are TGTGCCAGTAGTACCCAGGGGGGAGTTGGTGAAGCTTTCTTT.

This clonotype has a handful of counts. The V call is TRBV3-1, the J call TRBJ1-2; no reliable D call. The CDR3 loop spans 13 amino acids. V dropped 0 bases and J dropped 5 bases, with 7 bases sitting between them. Germline values: CDR1 LGHDT, CDR2 YNNKEL (reference sequence). The DNA for the CDR3 is TGTGCCAGCAGCCAAGAGAGGCTTTATGGCTACACCTTC. Translating gives CASSQERLYGYTF.

This clonotype was seen a few times. CDR3 in amino acids: CASSLQTGGSYEQYF. The CDR3, as DNA: TGTGCCAGCAGTCTACAGACAGGGGGCTCATACGAGCAGTACTTC. The J gene is TRBJ2-7, the V gene TRBV28; TRBD1 matches 10 bases. The CDR3 contains 15 residues. V shed 5 bases and J 4 bases; nucleotides not matched to a gene: 8. Germline V gene lookup returns CDR1 MDHEN and CDR2 SYDVKM.

This clonotype has at least ten counts. The rearrangement uses TRBV7-2 and TRBJ1-5, with D hard to call. This CDR3 has 14 amino acids. Germline loops: CDR1 SGHTA, CDR2 FQGNSA. V lost 1 base, J lost 2 bases, and 6 bases lay in between. In nucleotides, the CDR3 is TGTGCCAGCAGCTTAGACTTAGGCAATCAGCCCCAGCATTTT. This encodes CASSLDLGNQPQHF.

Details on this clonotype: This may arise from a read error, as a much more abundant clone is one base away. The chain uses TRBV7-8 and TRBJ2-7, with D unresolved. This CDR3 has 15 residues. Germline V gene lookup returns CDR1 SGHVS and CDR2 FQNEAQ. Trimming left V 5 bases short and J 7 bases short, with 21 bases between. Written as DNA, the CDR3 is TGTGCCAGCAGCCTTCCTAGGAGCTCCTACAATGAGCAGTACTTC. It encodes CASSLPRSSYNEQYF.

The chain joins TRBV7-2 to TRBJ2-7; D possibly corresponds to TRBD1 (6 bases). V was cut by 4 bases and J by 3 bases, with 10 bases left in between. Germline loops: CDR1 SGHTA, CDR2 FQGNSA. This CDR3 is 13 amino acids long. The CDR3 spells CASSSTGYYEQYF. The DNA for the CDR3 is TGTGCCAGCAGCTCGACAGGTTACTACGAGCAGTACTTC.

In its sample, this clonotype was seen a few times. The V call is TRBV20-1, the J call TRBJ2-1, with D possibly called TRBD1 or TRBD2 (5 bases each). The CDR3 spans 15 residues. Trimming stripped 0 bases from V and 8 bases from J, with 17 bases between. In germline, CDR1 is DFQATT, CDR2 SNEGSKA (reference sequence). Here the CDR3 reads CSARDPPARDHEQFF. DNA for the CDR3: TGCAGTGCTAGAGACCCGCCGGCCCGGGACCATGAGCAGTTCTTC.

The chain couples TRBV7-9 to TRBJ2-7, with TRBD2 matching 8 bases. V dropped 5 bases and J dropped 2; count of bases not matched to a gene: 8. Germline loops: CDR1 SEHNR, CDR2 FQNEAQ (reference sequence). The CDR3 spans 15 residues. CDR3 residues: CASSPTGGRTYEQYF. The CDR3 nucleotides are TGTGCCAGCAGCCCTACTGGCGGGAGGACCTACGAGCAGTACTTC.

This clonotype was counted many times. J is TRBJ1-1 and V is TRBV29-1; D remains unclear. V lost 4 bases and J lost 10, with 13 bases in between. Germline CDR1 is SQVTM and CDR2 is ANQGSEA. This CDR3 is 11 amino acids long. For the CDR3, the DNA is TGCAGCGTTGGGGCCCTTAAACTAGCTTTCTTT. Its protein is CSVGALKLAFF. The full variable domain, rest sourced from reference TRBV29-1 and TRBJ1-1, is SAVISQKPSRDICQRGTSLTIQCQVDSQVTMMFWYRQQPGQSLTLIATANQGSEATYESGFVIDKFPISRPNLTFSTLTVSNMSPEDSSIYLCSVGALKLAFFGQGTRLTVV.